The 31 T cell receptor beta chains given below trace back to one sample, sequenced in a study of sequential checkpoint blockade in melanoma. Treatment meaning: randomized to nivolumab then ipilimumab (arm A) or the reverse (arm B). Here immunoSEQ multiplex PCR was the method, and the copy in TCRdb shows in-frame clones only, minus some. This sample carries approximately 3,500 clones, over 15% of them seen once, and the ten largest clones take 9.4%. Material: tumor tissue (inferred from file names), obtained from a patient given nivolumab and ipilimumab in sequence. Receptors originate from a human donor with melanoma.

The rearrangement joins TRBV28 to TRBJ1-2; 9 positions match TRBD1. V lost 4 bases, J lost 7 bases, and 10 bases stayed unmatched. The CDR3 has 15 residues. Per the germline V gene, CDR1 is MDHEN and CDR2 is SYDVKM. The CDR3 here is CASSSPGQGRSGYTF. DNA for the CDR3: TGTGCCAGCAGTTCGCCCGGACAGGGGCGAAGTGGCTACACCTTC.

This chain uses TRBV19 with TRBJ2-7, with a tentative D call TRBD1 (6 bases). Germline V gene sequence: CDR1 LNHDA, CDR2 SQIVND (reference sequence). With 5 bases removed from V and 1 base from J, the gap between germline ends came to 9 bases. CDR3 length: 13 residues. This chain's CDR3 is CASSGGSSYEQYF. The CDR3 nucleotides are TGTGCCAGTAGTGGGGGCAGTTCCTACGAGCAGTACTTC. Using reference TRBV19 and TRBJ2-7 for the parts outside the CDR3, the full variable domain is DGGITQSPKYLFRKEGQNVTLSCEQNLNHDAMYWYRQDPGQGLRLIYYSQIVNDFQKGDIAEGYSVSREKKESFPLTVTSAQKNPTAFYLCASSGGSSYEQYFGPGTRLTVT.

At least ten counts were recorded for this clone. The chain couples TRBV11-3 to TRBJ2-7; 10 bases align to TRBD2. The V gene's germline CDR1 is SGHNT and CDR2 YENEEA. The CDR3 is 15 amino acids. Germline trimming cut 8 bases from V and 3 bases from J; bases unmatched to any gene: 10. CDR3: CASRLAGTSVYEQYF. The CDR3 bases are TGTGCCAGCCGACTCGCCGGGACTAGCGTCTACGAGCAGTACTTC.

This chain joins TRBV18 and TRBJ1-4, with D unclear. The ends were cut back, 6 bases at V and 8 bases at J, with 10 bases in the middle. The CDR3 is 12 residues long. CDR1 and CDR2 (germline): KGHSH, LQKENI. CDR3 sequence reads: CASSSAGEKLFF. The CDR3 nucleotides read TGTGCCAGCTCGTCGGCGGGGGAAAAACTGTTTTTT.

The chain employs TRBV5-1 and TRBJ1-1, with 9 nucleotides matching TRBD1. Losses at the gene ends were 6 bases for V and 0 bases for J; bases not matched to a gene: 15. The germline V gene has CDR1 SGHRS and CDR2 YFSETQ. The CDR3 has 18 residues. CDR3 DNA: TGCGCCAGCACCGGGGGGATTACAGGGGGCTCGATGAACACTGAAGCTTTCTTT. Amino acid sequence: CASTGGITGGSMNTEAFF. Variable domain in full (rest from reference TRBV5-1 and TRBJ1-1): KAGVTQTPRYLIKTRGQQVTLSCSPISGHRSVSWYQQTPGQGLQFLFEYFSETQRNKGNFPGRFSGRQFSNSRSEMNVSTLELGDSALYLCASTGGITGGSMNTEAFFGQGTRLTVV.

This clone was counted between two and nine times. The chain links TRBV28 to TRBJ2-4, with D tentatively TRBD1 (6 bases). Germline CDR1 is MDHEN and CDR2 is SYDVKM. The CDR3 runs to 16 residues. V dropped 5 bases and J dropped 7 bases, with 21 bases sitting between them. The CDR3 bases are TGTGCCAGCAGTCCATTAGTGGGGCGGCAGGGGAACATTCAGTACTTC. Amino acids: CASSPLVGRQGNIQYF.

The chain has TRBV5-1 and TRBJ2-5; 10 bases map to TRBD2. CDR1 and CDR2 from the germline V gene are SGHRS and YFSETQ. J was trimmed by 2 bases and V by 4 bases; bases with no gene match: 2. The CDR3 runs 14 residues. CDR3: CASSQTSGQETQYF. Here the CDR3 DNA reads TGCGCCAGCAGCCAGACTAGCGGGCAAGAGACCCAGTACTTC.

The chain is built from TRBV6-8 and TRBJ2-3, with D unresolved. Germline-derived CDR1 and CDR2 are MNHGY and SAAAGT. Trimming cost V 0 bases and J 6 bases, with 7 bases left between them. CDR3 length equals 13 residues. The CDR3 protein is CASSYSDTDTQYF. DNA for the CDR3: TGTGCCAGCAGTTACTCAGACACGGATACGCAGTATTTT.

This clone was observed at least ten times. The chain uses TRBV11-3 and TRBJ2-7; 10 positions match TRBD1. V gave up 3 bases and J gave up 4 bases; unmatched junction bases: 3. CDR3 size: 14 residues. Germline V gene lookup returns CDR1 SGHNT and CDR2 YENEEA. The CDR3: CASSLTGGRYEQYF. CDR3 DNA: TGTGCCAGCAGCTTGACAGGGGGCAGGTACGAGCAGTACTTC.

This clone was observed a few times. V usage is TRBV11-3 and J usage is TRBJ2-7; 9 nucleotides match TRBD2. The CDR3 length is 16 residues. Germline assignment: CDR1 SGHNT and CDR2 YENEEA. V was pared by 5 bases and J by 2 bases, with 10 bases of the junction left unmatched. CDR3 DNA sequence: TGTGCCAGCAGCGAAGCGGGAGCGGGAGGCACCTACGAGCAGTACTTC. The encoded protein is CASSEAGAGGTYEQYF.

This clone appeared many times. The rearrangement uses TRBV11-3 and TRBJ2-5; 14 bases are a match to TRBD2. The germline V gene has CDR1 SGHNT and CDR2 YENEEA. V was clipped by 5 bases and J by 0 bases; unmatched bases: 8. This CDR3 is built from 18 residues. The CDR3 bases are TGTGCCAGCAGCCCAGGGACTAGCGGGGGCCTAAACCAAGAGACCCAGTACTTC. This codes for CASSPGTSGGLNQETQYF.

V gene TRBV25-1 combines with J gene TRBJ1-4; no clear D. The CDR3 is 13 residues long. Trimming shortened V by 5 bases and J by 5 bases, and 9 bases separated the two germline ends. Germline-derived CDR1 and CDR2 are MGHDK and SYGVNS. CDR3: CASSRVVNEKLFF. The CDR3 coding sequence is TGTGCCAGCAGTAGGGTTGTGAATGAAAAACTGTTTTTT.

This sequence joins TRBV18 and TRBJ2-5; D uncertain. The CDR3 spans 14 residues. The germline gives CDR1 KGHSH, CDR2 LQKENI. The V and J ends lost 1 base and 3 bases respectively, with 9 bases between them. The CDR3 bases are TGTGCCAGCTCACCACTAGTGTCCGAAGAGACCCAGTACTTC. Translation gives CASSPLVSEETQYF.

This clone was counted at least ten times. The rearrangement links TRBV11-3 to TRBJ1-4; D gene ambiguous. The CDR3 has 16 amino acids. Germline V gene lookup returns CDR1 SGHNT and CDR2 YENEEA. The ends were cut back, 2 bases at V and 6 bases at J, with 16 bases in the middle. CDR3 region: CASSLTGGNTHEKLFF. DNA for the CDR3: TGTGCCAGCAGCTTAACCGGCGGAAATACCCATGAAAAACTGTTTTTT.

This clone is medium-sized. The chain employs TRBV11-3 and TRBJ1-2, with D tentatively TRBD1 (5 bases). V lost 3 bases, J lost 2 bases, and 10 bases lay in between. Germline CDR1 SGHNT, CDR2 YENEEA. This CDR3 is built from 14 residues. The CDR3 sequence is CASSFLRDNYGYTF. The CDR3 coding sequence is TGTGCCAGCAGCTTCCTACGGGACAACTATGGCTACACCTTC.

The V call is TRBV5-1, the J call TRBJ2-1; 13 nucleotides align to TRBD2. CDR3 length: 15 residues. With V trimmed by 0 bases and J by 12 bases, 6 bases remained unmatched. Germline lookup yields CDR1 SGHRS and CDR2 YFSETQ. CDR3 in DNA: TGCGCCAGCAGCTTGGCTGAACTAGCGGGGGGGTTGCAGTTCTTC. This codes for CASSLAELAGGLQFF.

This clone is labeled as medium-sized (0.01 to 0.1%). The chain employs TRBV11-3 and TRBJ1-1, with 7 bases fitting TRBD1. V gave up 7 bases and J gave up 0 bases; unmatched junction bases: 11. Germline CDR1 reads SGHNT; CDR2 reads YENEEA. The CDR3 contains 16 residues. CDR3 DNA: TGTGCCAGCAACCTCCACCCCAGGGGGATGAACACTGAAGCTTTCTTT. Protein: CASNLHPRGMNTEAFF.

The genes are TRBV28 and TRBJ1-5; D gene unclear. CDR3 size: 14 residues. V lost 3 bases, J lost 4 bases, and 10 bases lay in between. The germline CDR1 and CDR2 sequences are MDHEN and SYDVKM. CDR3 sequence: CASSLELGNQPQHF. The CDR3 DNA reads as TGTGCCAGCAGTTTGGAACTCGGGAATCAGCCCCAGCATTTT.

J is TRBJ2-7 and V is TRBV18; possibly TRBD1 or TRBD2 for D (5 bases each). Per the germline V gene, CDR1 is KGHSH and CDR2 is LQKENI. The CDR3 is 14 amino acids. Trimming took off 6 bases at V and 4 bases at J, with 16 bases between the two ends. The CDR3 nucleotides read TGTGCCAGCTCTCGTACGGGACGGAGTTACGAGCAGTACTTC. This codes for CASSRTGRSYEQYF.

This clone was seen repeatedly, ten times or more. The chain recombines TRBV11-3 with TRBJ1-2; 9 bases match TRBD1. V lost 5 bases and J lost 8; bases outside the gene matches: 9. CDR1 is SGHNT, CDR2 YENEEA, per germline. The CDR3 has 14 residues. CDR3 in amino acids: CASSTGTGNVGYTF. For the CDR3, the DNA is TGTGCCAGCAGCACCGGGACAGGGAATGTGGGCTACACCTTC.

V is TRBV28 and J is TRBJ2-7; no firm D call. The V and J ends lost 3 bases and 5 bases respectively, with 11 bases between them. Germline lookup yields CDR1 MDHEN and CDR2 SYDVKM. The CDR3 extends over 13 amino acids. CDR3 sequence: CASSFQVTHEQYF. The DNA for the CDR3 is TGTGCCAGCAGTTTTCAGGTTACCCACGAGCAGTACTTC.

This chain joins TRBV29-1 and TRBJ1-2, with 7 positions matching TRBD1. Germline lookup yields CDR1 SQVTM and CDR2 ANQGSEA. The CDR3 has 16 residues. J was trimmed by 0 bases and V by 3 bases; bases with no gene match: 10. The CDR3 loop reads CSVEVRDSSSNYGYTF. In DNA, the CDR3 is TGCAGCGTTGAGGTCCGGGACAGTTCTTCTAACTATGGCTACACCTTC.

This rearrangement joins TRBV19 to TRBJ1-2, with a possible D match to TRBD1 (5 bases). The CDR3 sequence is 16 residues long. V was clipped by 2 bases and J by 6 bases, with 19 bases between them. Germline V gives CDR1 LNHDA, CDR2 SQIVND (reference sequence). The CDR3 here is CASSINTQGRTDGYTF. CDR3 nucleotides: TGTGCCAGTAGTATAAATACCCAGGGTCGTACGGATGGCTACACCTTC. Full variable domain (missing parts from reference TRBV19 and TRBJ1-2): DGGITQSPKYLFRKEGQNVTLSCEQNLNHDAMYWYRQDPGQGLRLIYYSQIVNDFQKGDIAEGYSVSREKKESFPLTVTSAQKNPTAFYLCASSINTQGRTDGYTFGSGTRLTVV.

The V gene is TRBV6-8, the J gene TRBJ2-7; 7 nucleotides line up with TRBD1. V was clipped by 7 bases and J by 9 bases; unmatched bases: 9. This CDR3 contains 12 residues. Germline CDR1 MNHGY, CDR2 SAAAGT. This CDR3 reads CASTPGQLGQYF. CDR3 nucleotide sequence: TGTGCCAGCACCCCGGGACAGCTTGGGCAGTACTTC.

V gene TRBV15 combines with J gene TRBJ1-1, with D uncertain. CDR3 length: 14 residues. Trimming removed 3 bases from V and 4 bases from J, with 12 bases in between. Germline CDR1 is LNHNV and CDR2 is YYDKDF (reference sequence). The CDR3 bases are TGTGCCACCAGCAGTCCCGGGTTGGGCACTGAAGCTTTCTTT. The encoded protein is CATSSPGLGTEAFF.

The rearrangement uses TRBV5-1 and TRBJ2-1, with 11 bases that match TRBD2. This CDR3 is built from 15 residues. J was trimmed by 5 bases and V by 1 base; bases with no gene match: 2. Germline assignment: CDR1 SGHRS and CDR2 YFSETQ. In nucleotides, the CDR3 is TGCGCCAGCAGCTTGTCACTAGCGGGGGACAATGAGCAGTTCTTC. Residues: CASSLSLAGDNEQFF.

CDR3 region: CASDPGTAEAFF. DNA of the CDR3: TGTGCCAGCGATCCAGGGACAGCTGAAGCTTTCTTT. The chain couples TRBV19 to TRBJ1-1; 7 positions match TRBD1. V trimming: 9 bases; J trimming: 6 bases; junction bases outside the gene matches: 7. The CDR3 is 12 residues long. Looked up from germline, CDR1 is LNHDA and CDR2 is SQIVND (reference sequence).

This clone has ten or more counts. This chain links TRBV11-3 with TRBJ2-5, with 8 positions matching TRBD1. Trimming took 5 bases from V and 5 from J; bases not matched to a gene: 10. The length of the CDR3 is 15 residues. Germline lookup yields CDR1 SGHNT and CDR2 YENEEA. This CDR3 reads CASSPNQGAGETQYF. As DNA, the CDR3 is TGTGCCAGCAGCCCGAACCAGGGGGCCGGGGAGACCCAGTACTTC.

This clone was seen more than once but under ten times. The CDR3 DNA reads TGTGCCAGCAGTTCGGACAGGGGAACAACTAATGAAAAACTGTTTTTT. Its protein product is CASSSDRGTTNEKLFF. The chain recombines TRBV6-8 with TRBJ1-4; 9 bases align to TRBD1. Per germline, CDR1 MNHGY and CDR2 SAAAGT. CDR3 length: 16 amino acids. With 4 bases clipped from V and 0 bases from J, the junction kept 3 bases outside the gene matches.

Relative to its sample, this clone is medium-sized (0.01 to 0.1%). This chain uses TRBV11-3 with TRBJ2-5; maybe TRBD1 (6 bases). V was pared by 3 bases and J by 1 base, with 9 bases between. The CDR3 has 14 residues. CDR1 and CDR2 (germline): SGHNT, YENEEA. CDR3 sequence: CASSFQGTQETQYF. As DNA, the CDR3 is TGTGCCAGCAGCTTTCAGGGGACCCAAGAGACCCAGTACTTC.

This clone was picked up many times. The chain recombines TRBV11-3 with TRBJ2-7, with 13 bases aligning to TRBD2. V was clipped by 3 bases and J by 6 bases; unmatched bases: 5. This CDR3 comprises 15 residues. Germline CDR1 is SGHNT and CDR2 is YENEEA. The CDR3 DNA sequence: TGTGCCAGCAGCTTTGGACTAGCGGGAGAAGCCGAGCAGTACTTC. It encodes CASSFGLAGEAEQYF.